This entry lists 23 T cell receptor beta chains sequenced from one sample in a study of response to subunit inactivated influenza vaccine. TCRdb passed the RT-PCR reads through MiXCR, listing each CDR3 protein once. This sample yields about half a million distinct CDR3 sequences, of which 25% are seen a single time; 1.9% belongs to the top ten. The sequenced sample was CD4+ T cells sorted from PBMCs, obtained approximately 5 days after vaccination. These receptors were taken from a man between 50 and 59 years old who received an inactivated influenza vaccine.

This clonotype was found many times. The V call is TRBV7-9, the J call TRBJ1-6; D is ambiguous. The CDR3 covers 15 residues. Trimming took off 1 base at V and 6 bases at J, with 10 bases between the two ends. CDR1 and CDR2 (germline): SEHNR, FQNEAQ (reference sequence). The CDR3 reads CASSLGPGPNSPLHF. The CDR3 DNA sequence: TGTGCCAGCAGCTTAGGACCGGGCCCTAATTCACCCCTCCACTTT.

The chain links TRBV6-6 to TRBJ2-3, with TRBD1 identical over 8 bases. Germline CDR1 reads MNHNY; CDR2 reads SVGAGI (reference sequence). J gave up 4 bases and V 7 bases, and 4 bases lay outside the gene matches. The CDR3 covers 13 residues. CDR3 amino acids: CASKKQGADTQYF. Written as DNA, the CDR3 is TGTGCCAGCAAGAAACAGGGGGCAGATACGCAGTATTTT.

This clonotype was detected ten times or more. The chain carries TRBV4-1 and TRBJ2-5, with 9 nucleotides matching TRBD1. Germline-derived CDR1 and CDR2 are MGHRA and YSYEKL. J was trimmed by 11 bases and V by 1 base; bases with no gene match: 17. There are 17 residues in the CDR3. CDR3 coding DNA: TGCGCCAGCAGCCAAGTTAAAGGACAGGGGACCTCCCACTCTCAGTACTTC. Amino acid sequence: CASSQVKGQGTSHSQYF.

This clonotype was detected a few times. The chain carries TRBV4-3 and TRBJ2-3; 15 bases map to TRBD2. This CDR3 spans 20 amino acids. V was pared by 0 bases and J by 4 bases, with 11 bases of the junction left unmatched. Germline V CDR1 and CDR2: LGHNA, YSLEER. DNA for the CDR3: TGCGCCAGCAGCCAAGATACTCGGACTAGCGGGAGGGCGGGGCCAGATACGCAGTATTTT. Its translation is CASSQDTRTSGRAGPDTQYF.

The chain has TRBV28 and TRBJ2-1; no clear D. V lost 2 bases to trimming and J lost 0 bases, with 5 bases between them. This CDR3 is 14 amino acids long. The germline V gene has CDR1 MDHEN and CDR2 SYDVKM. The CDR3 DNA follows: TGTGCCAGCAGTTTACCGACCTCCTACAATGAGCAGTTCTTC. Translated, it gives CASSLPTSYNEQFF.

The chain is built from TRBV20-1 and TRBJ1-6; 7 positions match TRBD1. Trimming cost V 3 bases and J 7 bases; bases outside gene matches: 3. CDR1 is DFQATT and CDR2 is SNEGSKA in the germline V gene (reference sequence). CDR3 size: 13 residues. CDR3 in amino acids: CSARTGKNSPLHF. The CDR3 DNA reads as TGCAGTGCTAGGACAGGGAAGAATTCACCCCTCCACTTT.

The chain has TRBV20-1 and TRBJ2-5; maybe TRBD1 (5 bases). The CDR3 covers 12 residues. Trimming took off 5 bases at V and 6 bases at J, with 13 bases between the two ends. Looked up from germline, CDR1 is DFQATT and CDR2 is SNEGSKA (reference sequence). CDR3 protein: CSAGRQRQTQYF. The CDR3 coding sequence is TGCAGTGCTGGAAGACAGCGCCAGACCCAGTACTTC.

J is TRBJ2-1 and V is TRBV5-1; 7 nucleotides align to TRBD1. The CDR3 is made up of 15 amino acids. Germline V gene data show CDR1 as SGHRS and CDR2 as YFSETQ. The V gene end was trimmed by 0 bases and the J gene end by 6 bases; junction bases not matched to a gene: 6. In nucleotides, the CDR3 is TGCGCCAGCAGCTTGGACCGGGACAGCTTCAATGAGCAGTTCTTC. It codes for CASSLDRDSFNEQFF.

Only a few counts were recorded for this clonotype. The chain combines TRBV6-5 with TRBJ1-2; D unclear. Trimming took 6 bases from V and 8 from J, leaving 13 bases between them. This CDR3 is built from 12 residues. Per germline, CDR1 MNHEY and CDR2 SVGAGI. The CDR3 sequence is CASRQNWGGYTF. The CDR3 DNA follows: TGTGCCAGCAGACAGAACTGGGGAGGCTACACCTTC.

This clonotype showed up just once. The chain recombines TRBV4-3 with TRBJ2-1; TRBD1 agrees at 7 bases. J gave up 3 bases and V 2 bases, and 7 bases lay outside the gene matches. Germline CDR1 reads LGHNA; CDR2 reads YSLEER. CDR3 length: 16 residues. CDR3 bases: TGCGCCAGCAGCCAATGGACAGGCCTGGGCTACAATGAGCAGTTCTTC. It yields the protein CASSQWTGLGYNEQFF.

This clonotype has only a few counts. This chain connects TRBV28 to TRBJ2-7, with D possibly being TRBD1 (6 bases). CDR3 length: 14 residues. Between the trimmed V and J ends, which lost 5 bases and 5 bases, there was a span of 16 bases. The germline CDR1 and CDR2 sequences are MDHEN and SYDVKM. The CDR3 coding sequence is TGTGCCAGCAGTGTTACAGGGACCGCCAACGAGCAGTACTTC. Its translation: CASSVTGTANEQYF.

This clonotype came up a few times. The chain has TRBV20-1 and TRBJ2-2; 8 bases are a match to TRBD1. CDR1 DFQATT and CDR2 SNEGSKA come from the germline V gene (reference sequence). The junction had 10 bases not matched to a gene; V was cut back by 6 bases and J by 1 base. The CDR3 contains 16 residues. The CDR3 spells CSASNAGTGNTGELFF. In DNA, the CDR3 is TGCAGTGCGAGCAACGCCGGGACAGGGAACACCGGGGAGCTGTTTTTT.

This clonotype was counted only a few times. The J gene is TRBJ2-1, the V gene TRBV5-1, with TRBD2 identical over 15 bases. From germline, CDR1 is SGHRS and CDR2 YFSETQ. The CDR3 totals 15 residues. Unmatched junction bases numbered 3, after V lost 2 bases and J lost 9 bases. The CDR3 here is CASSFGTSGGSEQFF. CDR3 DNA: TGCGCCAGCAGCTTCGGGACTAGCGGGGGGAGTGAGCAGTTCTTC.

The chain is built from TRBV4-2 and TRBJ2-1, with no clear D. CDR1 is LGHNA and CDR2 is YNFKEQ in the germline V gene. The V end lost 0 bases, the J end lost 2 bases, and 8 bases lay between the germline ends. This CDR3 is 15 amino acids long. The DNA for the CDR3 is TGTGCCAGCAGCCAAGATTTACTGGCCTACAATGAGCAGTTCTTC. Its protein product is CASSQDLLAYNEQFF.

This clonotype has just a few counts. The DNA is omitted, as the CDR3 cannot be located on it reliably, and the CDR3 follows TCRdb's listing. V and J are TRBV20-1 and TRBJ1-5; TRBD1 is the table's D call, not checked against the DNA. CDR1 and CDR2 from the germline V gene are DFQATT and SNEGSKA (reference sequence). The length of the CDR3 is 14 amino acids, counting both ends. The CDR3 spells CSVPPGAINQPQHF.

The rearrangement joins TRBV20-1 to TRBJ2-1; D is tentatively TRBD1 or TRBD2 (5 bases each). CDR3 length: 15 amino acids. V was pared by 1 base and J by 7 bases, with 17 bases between. Germline V gene sequence: CDR1 DFQATT, CDR2 SNEGSKA (reference sequence). CDR3 nucleotides: TGCAGTGCTAGAGGGCGGGTAGCTTCAGGGAATGAGCAGTTCTTC. It yields the protein CSARGRVASGNEQFF.

Only a few counts were recorded for this clonotype. This chain connects TRBV12-3 or TRBV12-4 to TRBJ2-3; possible D gene TRBD1, 6 bases. V shed 5 bases and J shed 7 bases, with 13 bases lying between them. The CDR3 contains 13 residues. This CDR3 reads CASSTGFSNTQYF. Here the CDR3 DNA reads TGTGCCAGCAGTACAGGGTTTTCAAATACGCAGTATTTT.

The chain has TRBV29-1 and TRBJ2-7; a possible D gene is TRBD1 (6 bases). The CDR3 extends over 10 amino acids. The ends were cut back, 6 bases at V and 6 bases at J, with 9 bases in the middle. The germline gives CDR1 SQVTM, CDR2 ANQGSEA. CDR3 sequence (DNA): TGCAGCGTAGAGACAGGCGAGCAGTACTTC. Translated: CSVETGEQYF.

This chain links TRBV7-2 with TRBJ2-1, with 11 bases identical to TRBD2. CDR1 SGHTA and CDR2 FQGNSA come from the germline V gene. V dropped 3 bases and J dropped 6; count of bases not matched to a gene: 4. CDR3 length: 15 amino acids. Written as DNA, the CDR3 is TGTGCCAGCAGCTTGACTAGCGGGAAGGTCAATGAGCAGTTCTTC. This sequence encodes CASSLTSGKVNEQFF.

As DNA, the CDR3 is TGTGCCATCAGCGACAGGACTCGTCGATCTGGAAACACCATATATTTT. Protein sequence: CAISDRTRRSGNTIYF. The gene calls are TRBV10-3 and TRBJ1-3, with a tentative D call TRBD1 (6 bases). This CDR3 contains 16 residues. Between the trimmed V and J ends, which lost 6 bases and 1 base, there was a span of 16 bases. CDR1 is ENHRY, CDR2 SYGVKD, per germline.

This sequence joins TRBV12-3 or TRBV12-4 and TRBJ2-2, with D perhaps matching TRBD2 (6 bases). The CDR3 is made up of 15 amino acids. V lost 3 bases, J lost 6 bases, and 14 bases lay in between. The CDR3, as DNA: TGTGCCAGCAGTTTCGTGACTAGTTTTGCCGGGGAGCTGTTTTTT. It specifies CASSFVTSFAGELFF.

This clonotype was detected a few times. The chain combines TRBV7-2 with TRBJ2-1; the match to TRBD2 covers 7 bases. The CDR3 length is 15 residues. J was trimmed by 4 bases and V by 4 bases; bases with no gene match: 7. Germline V gene lookup returns CDR1 SGHTA and CDR2 FQGNSA. The CDR3 nucleotides read TGTGCCAGCAGCTCCGTCGGGACTACGTACAATGAGCAGTTCTTC. Residues: CASSSVGTTYNEQFF.

This rearrangement joins TRBV6-2 or TRBV6-3 to TRBJ1-1; possible D gene TRBD1, 5 bases. Trimming left V 6 bases short and J 0 bases short, with 11 bases between. In germline, CDR1 is MNHEY, CDR2 SVGEGT. This CDR3 contains 14 residues. CDR3 DNA: TGTGCCAGCAGCCGGGGACCTCTGAACACTGAAGCTTTCTTT. It yields the protein CASSRGPLNTEAFF.